The 11 T cell receptor beta chains presented below share a single source sample, sequenced in a study of early T cells in non-severe SARS-CoV-2 infection (dated by TCRdb to the early 2020s). Receptors were amplified or captured by 5' RACE. Sequenced on a NextSeq 500. TCRdb reran the public reads through fastp at Q25 and MiXCR, keeping productive beta chains. Rows with one shared CDR3 protein collapse into an entry with the most common genes and DNA. For this sample there are 55,000 to 80,000 distinct CDR3 sequences; approximately 10% appear just once. Of the sample, 5% to 8% is held by the ten largest clones. The sequencing input was whole blood. These receptors came from an adult who was a healthcare worker with PCR-confirmed SARS-CoV-2 infection or an uninfected control (not recorded which).

This clonotype was detected only a few times. J is TRBJ2-2 and V is TRBV30; D might be TRBD2 (5 bases). The germline CDR1 and CDR2 sequences are GTSNPN and SVGIG (reference sequence). The CDR3 contains 15 residues. V dropped 2 bases and J dropped 3 bases, with 13 bases sitting between them. The CDR3 DNA reads TGTGCCTGGAGTCTCGGGGTAGCCCACACCGGGGAGCTGTTTTTT. Translated: CAWSLGVAHTGELFF.

This clonotype has at least ten counts. The chain uses TRBV18 and TRBJ1-2; TRBD1 might be the D (5 bases). This CDR3 region has 13 residues. CDR1 is KGHSH, CDR2 LQKENI, per germline. V lost 2 bases and J lost 3, with 7 bases in between. The DNA for the CDR3 is TGTGCCAGCTCACCAGCGGGGGACTATGGCTACACCTTC. Translation gives CASSPAGDYGYTF.

The table lists this clonotype with many counts. The rearrangement joins TRBV5-1 to TRBJ2-2; D might be TRBD1 (5 bases). Germline V gene lookup returns CDR1 SGHRS and CDR2 YFSETQ. The CDR3 sequence is 14 residues long. V dropped 4 bases and J dropped 1 base, with 8 bases sitting between them. The CDR3 protein is CASSPTGNTGELFF. CDR3 bases: TGCGCCAGCAGCCCCACAGGGAACACCGGGGAGCTGTTTTTT.

The genes are TRBV18 and TRBJ2-1; the D gene could be TRBD1 or TRBD2 (5 bases each). This CDR3 region has 14 residues. Germline V CDR1 and CDR2: KGHSH, LQKENI. The ends were cut back, 2 bases at V and 5 bases at J, with 10 bases in the middle. The CDR3 coding sequence is TGTGCCAGCTCACCAAGGGGACGGGACAATGAGCAGTTCTTC. Residues: CASSPRGRDNEQFF.

This clonotype was counted many times. This chain links TRBV6-6 with TRBJ1-6; no definite D call. V gave up 4 bases and J gave up 4 bases, with 8 bases separating them. Germline V gene lookup returns CDR1 MNHNY and CDR2 SVGAGI (reference sequence). This CDR3 is 14 amino acids long. DNA of the CDR3: TGTGCCAGCAGTTCAGAACAGTATAATTCACCCCTCCACTTT. As protein: CASSSEQYNSPLHF.

This clonotype showed up just a few times. This chain connects TRBV7-9 to TRBJ2-6, with 7 bases aligning to TRBD1. The V segment lost 4 bases and the J segment 6 bases; nucleotides outside the gene matches: 6. This CDR3 is 15 amino acids long. CDR1 SEHNR and CDR2 FQNEAQ come from the germline V gene (reference sequence). The CDR3 DNA is TGTGCCAGCAGCTCCCGACAGGGCTCGGCCAACGTCCTGACTTTC. This gives the protein CASSSRQGSANVLTF.

This clonotype has at least ten counts. This chain joins TRBV11-2 and TRBJ2-1; D is unresolved. The CDR3 consists of 12 residues. The germline V and J ends were trimmed by 5 bases and 5 bases, with 7 bases remaining between them. Germline V gene data show CDR1 as SGHAT and CDR2 as FQNNGV. CDR3 in amino acids: CASSPYDNEQFF. The CDR3 DNA is TGTGCCAGCAGCCCATACGACAATGAGCAGTTCTTC.

The chain combines TRBV6-6 with TRBJ2-2; D is uncertain. Germline CDR1 MNHNY, CDR2 SVGAGI (reference sequence). The CDR3 contains 14 residues. The V end was cut by 5 bases, the J end by 5 bases, with 12 bases between. DNA of the CDR3: TGTGCCAGCAGTCCCAAATCTGTGACCGGGGAGCTGTTTTTT. Its protein is CASSPKSVTGELFF.

The rearrangement joins TRBV2 to TRBJ2-3; D unclear. Trimming removed 4 bases from V and 2 bases from J, with 13 bases in between. Germline CDR1 and CDR2: SNHLY and FYNNEI. The CDR3 runs to 15 residues. CDR3 in DNA: TGTGCCAGCAGTGCCCCGAAAGGATACACAGATACGCAGTATTTT. Translated, it gives CASSAPKGYTDTQYF.

This clonotype was picked up many times. The chain is built from TRBV6-5 and TRBJ2-1, with a weak D call TRBD2 (6 bases). V was trimmed by 2 bases and J by 0 bases, leaving 14 bases between them. The CDR3 contains 17 residues. The germline V gene encodes CDR1 MNHEY and CDR2 SVGAGI. The CDR3 loop is CASSYVHGGASYNEQFF. As DNA, the CDR3 is TGTGCCAGCAGTTACGTACACGGCGGGGCCTCCTACAATGAGCAGTTCTTC.

This sequence joins TRBV29-1 and TRBJ2-2; D is possibly TRBD2 (5 bases). Trimming removed 6 bases from V and 4 bases from J, with 9 bases in between. Germline loops: CDR1 SQVTM, CDR2 ANQGSEA. The CDR3 extends over 12 amino acids. CDR3 region: CSVTAGTGELFF. Here the CDR3 DNA reads TGCAGCGTGACGGCGGGCACCGGGGAGCTGTTTTTT.